This paragraph reports one T cell receptor (beta chain). Its antigen is still unknown. Naive-designated CD8 cells lacked CD45RO, were positively enriched for CCR7, and omitted terminally differentiated effector memory CD45RA+ cells. The CDR3 extends over 14 amino acids. Germline V lookup: CDR1 LGHNT, CDR2 FRNRAP. Trimming left V 3 bases short and J 1 base short, with 9 bases between. The data were obtained in a study of shared clonotypes between healthy human individuals. Whole-study context: The composition of the donors was a couple of women and a few men aged 18 to 49.

Findings and caveats of the study: Few donors limited the genetic and exposure-history diversity represented. The authors sampled blood alone, and tissue repertoires likely differ.

TCRdb keeps only in-frame clones here, not all; method: immunoSEQ multiplex PCR. The sample lists some 2.1 million clones, about 95% occurring once. This TCR was recovered from a man aged 18 to 29 in good health. The rearrangement joins TRBV12-5 to TRBJ1-1; D remains ambiguous. The sequenced material came from naive CD8+ T cells sorted from blood. The CDR3 DNA follows: TGTGCTAGTGGTTTAGAAGTGACGAACACTGAAGCTTTCTTT. This gives the protein CASGLEVTNTEAFF.